This T cell receptor (beta chain) was recorded in a study of T cells after posttransplantation cyclophosphamide. Treatment was busulfan-fludarabine conditioning, a marrow graft, and cyclophosphamide on days +3 and +4. The assay was immunoSEQ multiplex PCR, and TCRdb's table has in-frame clones only and misses some. The table shows approximately 16,000 clones, with 75% to 80% occurring only once. Per germline, CDR1 SGHTA and CDR2 FQGTGA. The CDR3 spans 14 residues. Trimming cost V 4 bases and J 4 bases, with 13 bases left between them. The sample was CD8+ T cells sorted from PBMCs, taken 1,700 to 2,000 days after a stem cell transplant with posttransplant cyclophosphamide. The source is a female patient in her 40s who received an allogeneic stem cell transplant from a related donor, was CMV-positive, and had no GVHD. Some of the T cells might come from the graft donor. The chain is built from TRBV7-3 and TRBJ1-1, with TRBD1 as a possible D gene (6 bases). CDR3 sequence (DNA): TGTGCCAGCAGCTCACAGGGTAAGACCACTGAAGCTTTCTTT. Amino acid sequence: CASSSQGKTTEAFF.